This T cell receptor beta chain came from a study of blood T cell repertoires in COVID-19. Study-level background: Samples of COVID-19 (acute and convalescent) were obtained from the United States, Italy and Spain. Nucleic acid was either cDNA or gDNA, and it came from T cells, B-cell-depleted T cells, or PBMCs.

In the original workflow: Quantification of nucleated cells was approximated via reference gene primer amplification. Assay used: immunoSEQ multiplex PCR; TCRdb lists only in-frame clones, some missing. That table furnishes V, J and clone size, whereas the DNA furnished D and trimming. The table lists 260,000 or so clones, 75% to 85% of them singletons, with around 5% in the top ten. Deletions cut 3 bases from V and 2 bases from J, with 8 bases between. The CDR3 has 14 residues. CDR1 is SNHLY and CDR2 is FYNNEI in the germline V gene. As for this clone: The same CDR3 is also encoded by other DNA sequences in this sample.

The chain links TRBV2 to TRBJ1-5; D is perhaps TRBD1 (6 bases). This sequence originates from a woman aged 70-85 years with acute or convalescent COVID-19. The specimen was peripheral blood. The chain's CDR3 is CASSDRTGNQPQHF. The CDR3 coding sequence is TGTGCCAGCAGTGACAGGACAGGCAATCAGCCCCAGCATTTT. The whole variable domain, filled in from reference TRBV2 and TRBJ1-5, reads EPEVTQTPSHQVTQMGQEVILRCVPISNHLYFYWYRQILGQKVEFLVSFYNNEISEKSEIFDDQFSVERPDGSNFTLKIRSTKLEDSAMYFCASSDRTGNQPQHFGDGTRLSIL.